This T cell receptor beta chain was recovered during a study of T cells in Graves' hyperthyroidism and ophthalmopathy. Study-wide points: Most thyroid clonotypes that were expanded above 0.001 also turned up in blood. The model identified upcoming ophthalmopathy a median roughly 6.5 months ahead of onset.

The diagnoses drew upon clinical symptoms, serum thyroxine and TRAb, thyroid ultrasound and orbital computed tomography. TCR beta CDR3 sequences were amplified from RNA transcripts. First-round RT-PCR with HTBI primers amplified the TCR CDR3 region. TCRdb re-called the multiplex PCR reads with MiXCR, one entry per CDR3 protein. The sample includes over 500,000 distinct CDR3 sequences, 46% of them seen just once. CDR1 and CDR2 from the germline V gene are SQVTM and ANQGSEA. V lost 4 bases, J lost 0 bases, and 10 bases lay in between. This CDR3 region has 14 residues. Remarks on this clonotype: Its target is unknown.

The chain couples TRBV29-1 to TRBJ1-3; D is ambiguous. The receptor's source is an adult woman with Graves' disease, either hyperthyroidism or ophthalmopathy (not recorded which). Sequenced: peripheral blood or thyroid tissue (not recorded which). CDR3 sequence: CSVGQDDSGNTIYF. The CDR3 nucleotides are TGCAGCGTTGGGCAGGACGACTCTGGAAACACCATATATTTT.